This paragraph reports one TCR beta chain. The CDR3 runs 16 residues. Trimming removed 0 bases from V and 10 bases from J, with 19 bases in between. Germline V gene sequence: CDR1 SGDLS, CDR2 YYNGEE. This sample is part of a study of Ad26.COV2.S vaccination and SARS-CoV-2 variants. Only in-frame clones appear in the TCRdb table, and some are missing; sequencing was by immunoSEQ multiplex PCR. The table has 360,000 or so clones, around 87% seen once. Documented treatment: 19 received Ad26.COV2.S at low or high dose, single or two shots; a few received placebo; per-sample allocation not given. Specimen acquisition occurred on day 63 following the initial vaccine or placebo injection.

This TCR came from a person between 18 and 60 years old who received the Ad26.COV2.S COVID-19 vaccine or a placebo. Sequencing used peripheral blood, obtained in a trial of Ad26.COV2.S vaccine versus placebo. The V gene is TRBV9, the J gene TRBJ1-4; no clear D. For the CDR3, the DNA is TGTGCCAGCAGCGTAGCTCCAGACCCGAGGGAAGGAAAACTGTTTTTT. Amino acid sequence: CASSVAPDPREGKLFF.